This passage covers 29 T cell receptor beta chains from one sample sequenced in a study of early T cells in non-severe SARS-CoV-2 infection. TCRdb used MiXCR to reprocess the 5' RACE reads, holding one entry per CDR3 protein. The sample lists fewer than 130,000 distinct CDR3 sequences, over 10% occurring once. The sample in question was whole blood, obtained at baseline. The receptors originated from an adult who was a healthcare worker with PCR-confirmed SARS-CoV-2 infection or an uninfected control (not recorded which).

This clonotype has only a few counts. V gene TRBV7-2 combines with J gene TRBJ1-1; D uncertain. The CDR3 is 13 residues long. Germline V gene sequence: CDR1 SGHTA, CDR2 FQGNSA. Trimming left V 5 bases short and J 1 base short, with 8 bases between. CDR3 DNA: TGTGCCAGCAGCGCTCAACCGAACACTGAAGCTTTCTTT. This encodes CASSAQPNTEAFF.

CDR3 protein: CASSSEAASGGTYNEQFF. Here the CDR3 DNA reads TGTGCCAGCAGCTCTGAAGCGGCTAGCGGGGGAACCTACAATGAGCAGTTCTTC. The V call is TRBV2, the J call TRBJ2-1; 10 bases fit TRBD2. Germline V gives CDR1 SNHLY, CDR2 FYNNEI. CDR3 length: 18 residues. With 6 bases clipped from V and 2 bases from J, the junction kept 13 bases outside the gene matches.

This clonotype was counted only a few times. J is TRBJ2-1 and V is TRBV5-1, with D possibly TRBD1 on 6 matching bases. This CDR3 has 15 amino acids. Looked up from germline, CDR1 is SGHRS and CDR2 is YFSETQ. The V gene lost 0 bases and the J gene lost 4 bases, with 11 bases spanning the gap. The DNA for the CDR3 is TGCGCCAGCAGCTTGGATTCAGGGGCTTACAATGAGCAGTTCTTC. Protein: CASSLDSGAYNEQFF.

V is TRBV5-1 and J is TRBJ2-5, with 7 bases lining up with TRBD1. The V segment lost 4 bases and the J segment 5 bases; nucleotides outside the gene matches: 8. CDR1 and CDR2 from the germline V gene are SGHRS and YFSETQ. The CDR3 runs to 14 residues. The CDR3 DNA reads TGCGCCAGCAGCCGCCAAGGGGGCGACGAGACCCAGTACTTC. It translates to CASSRQGGDETQYF.

This clonotype was detected only a few times. This chain connects TRBV29-1 to TRBJ1-1; no firm D call. With 4 bases removed from V and 1 base from J, the gap between germline ends came to 16 bases. CDR3 size: 15 residues. From germline, CDR1 is SQVTM and CDR2 ANQGSEA. The CDR3 here is CSVARGPRRNTEAFF. The CDR3 DNA sequence: TGCAGCGTTGCAAGAGGGCCCCGGAGGAACACTGAAGCTTTCTTT.

This clonotype turned up a few times. V usage is TRBV5-1 and J usage is TRBJ1-4; 7 bases are a match to TRBD1. CDR3 length: 17 amino acids. J was trimmed by 11 bases and V by 5 bases; bases with no gene match: 21. Germline CDR1 SGHRS, CDR2 YFSETQ. The CDR3 coding sequence is TGCGCCAGCAGTCCTAATCGCGATATCCGACAGGGAGATAAACTGTTTTTT. It encodes CASSPNRDIRQGDKLFF.

The chain employs TRBV28 and TRBJ1-2, with 9 positions matching TRBD1. Losses at the gene ends were 4 bases for V and 9 bases for J; bases not matched to a gene: 3. Germline V gene lookup returns CDR1 MDHEN and CDR2 SYDVKM. This CDR3 is built from 12 residues. In DNA form, the CDR3 reads TGTGCCAGCAGTTGGGGACAGGGCAGCTACACCTTC. Its protein product is CASSWGQGSYTF.

V and J are TRBV11-2 and TRBJ1-4; D may be TRBD1 (5 bases). CDR1 is SGHAT, CDR2 FQNNGV, per germline. The ends were cut back, 6 bases at V and 0 bases at J, with 11 bases in the middle. This CDR3 has 15 amino acids. The CDR3 bases are TGTGCCAGCAGTCGAGGACAAGCAACTAATGAAAAACTGTTTTTT. Translation gives CASSRGQATNEKLFF.

There are a few counts of this clonotype. The chain has TRBV20-1 and TRBJ1-1; no clear D. CDR1 and CDR2 (germline): DFQATT, SNEGSKA (reference sequence). The length of the CDR3 is 13 residues. The V end lost 6 bases, the J end lost 0 bases, and 11 bases lay between the germline ends. CDR3 DNA sequence: TGCAGTGCACTGGACGGAATGAACACTGAAGCTTTCTTT. Amino acids: CSALDGMNTEAFF.

This clonotype appeared a few times. The rearrangement links TRBV10-3 to TRBJ2-7; D might be TRBD1 (5 bases). The CDR3 runs to 13 residues. Germline loops: CDR1 ENHRY, CDR2 SYGVKD. The V gene lost 10 bases and the J gene lost 2 bases, with 15 bases spanning the gap. CDR3 sequence (DNA): TGTGCCACCCTGGCACAGGTAACCTACGAGCAGTACTTC. Translation: CATLAQVTYEQYF.

The chain links TRBV29-1 to TRBJ2-5; 8 nucleotides align to TRBD1. The CDR3 runs to 13 residues. Germline CDR1 SQVTM, CDR2 ANQGSEA. V was pared by 7 bases and J by 4 bases, with 8 bases of the junction left unmatched. CDR3 in amino acids: CSALTGAPETQYF. The CDR3 coding sequence is TGCAGCGCACTGACAGGGGCCCCAGAGACCCAGTACTTC.

This clonotype was recorded at least ten times. This sequence joins TRBV9 and TRBJ1-1, with no clear D. Trimming pared 0 bases from V and 3 bases from J, leaving 12 bases between. The CDR3 has 15 amino acids. Per the germline V gene, CDR1 is SGDLS and CDR2 is YYNGEE. DNA of the CDR3: TGTGCCAGCAGCGTAGGTGGCTTTCCGTACACTGAAGCTTTCTTT. Translating it yields CASSVGGFPYTEAFF.

The chain couples TRBV7-8 to TRBJ1-1, with D hard to call. Germline V gene sequence: CDR1 SGHVS, CDR2 FQNEAQ. The germline V and J ends were trimmed by 1 base and 5 bases, with 5 bases remaining between them. This CDR3 is built from 12 residues. DNA for the CDR3: TGTGCCAGCAGCTTAGACGGGACTGAAGCTTTCTTT. Its translation is CASSLDGTEAFF.

This clonotype occurred a few times. The V and J genes are TRBV6-5 and TRBJ1-3; no reliable D call. This CDR3 spans 19 amino acids. Trimming took 6 bases from V and 5 from J, leaving 29 bases between them. The germline V gene has CDR1 MNHEY and CDR2 SVGAGI. The DNA for the CDR3 is TGTGCCAGCAGGCCCGCGTTCGGTTTTAGCCCCAGAGGGCGAAACACCATATATTTT. Amino acids: CASRPAFGFSPRGRNTIYF.

This clonotype was picked up many times. The J gene is TRBJ2-7, the V gene TRBV5-4; D unclear. CDR3 length: 15 residues. Between the trimmed V and J ends, which lost 0 bases and 4 bases, there was a span of 14 bases. Germline V gene data show CDR1 as SGHNT and CDR2 as YYREEE (reference sequence). CDR3: CASSLESGEDYEQYF. The CDR3 coding sequence is TGTGCCAGCAGCTTGGAGTCAGGAGAAGATTACGAGCAGTACTTC.

The chain carries TRBV7-9 and TRBJ1-3; no reliable D call. CDR1 is SEHNR and CDR2 is FQNEAQ in the germline V gene (reference sequence). V was cut by 5 bases and J by 0 bases, with 14 bases left in between. This CDR3 comprises 16 residues. In DNA form, the CDR3 reads TGTGCCAGCAGCCACTTGGCCGGGAGCTCTGGAAACACCATATATTTT. It yields the protein CASSHLAGSSGNTIYF.

The genes are TRBV18 and TRBJ2-7, with 7 positions matching TRBD1. V trimming: 2 bases; J trimming: 2 bases; junction bases outside the gene matches: 6. Germline CDR1 and CDR2: KGHSH and LQKENI. The CDR3 has 15 residues. The CDR3 region is CASSPDRARAYEQYF. The CDR3 DNA follows: TGTGCCAGCTCACCAGACAGGGCAAGGGCCTACGAGCAGTACTTC.

The genes are TRBV7-9 and TRBJ2-2; possible D gene TRBD2, 6 bases. The CDR3 sequence is 16 residues long. CDR1 and CDR2 (germline): SEHNR, FQNEAQ (reference sequence). V was trimmed by 5 bases and J by 0 bases, leaving 13 bases between them. The CDR3 loop is CASSLQRLANTGELFF. In DNA, the CDR3 is TGTGCCAGCAGCCTCCAGAGACTAGCGAACACCGGGGAGCTGTTTTTT.

Only a few counts were recorded for this clonotype. The CDR3 coding sequence is TGTGCCAGCAGCCAAGTAGGAAGGGGCTACGAGCAGTACTTC. It yields the protein CASSQVGRGYEQYF. J is TRBJ2-7 and V is TRBV4-2, with D possibly matching TRBD1 (5 bases). Trimming removed 1 base at V and 3 bases at J, with 10 bases between. Germline V gives CDR1 LGHNA, CDR2 YNFKEQ. CDR3 length: 14 amino acids.

In its sample, this clonotype was seen many times. The rearrangement uses TRBV7-2 and TRBJ1-6; D is possibly TRBD1 (5 bases). This CDR3 contains 14 residues. The germline V gene has CDR1 SGHTA and CDR2 FQGNSA. V lost 6 bases and J lost 9, with 15 bases in between. CDR3 region: CASSSAGFGSPLHF. DNA of the CDR3: TGTGCCAGCAGTTCGGCAGGGTTTGGTTCACCCCTCCACTTT.

This chain joins TRBV27 and TRBJ2-6, with D unresolved. The CDR3 totals 14 residues. Per germline, CDR1 MNHEY and CDR2 SMNVEV (reference sequence). Trimming cost V 4 bases and J 0 bases, with 4 bases left between them. The CDR3 sequence is CASSWGSGANVLTF. The CDR3 DNA is TGTGCCAGCAGTTGGGGCTCTGGGGCCAACGTCCTGACTTTC.

This chain uses TRBV7-9 with TRBJ2-3; TRBD1 agrees at 7 bases. Germline V lookup: CDR1 SEHNR, CDR2 FQNEAQ (reference sequence). The CDR3 totals 15 residues. V shed 1 base, J shed 7 bases, and the junction held 8 bases outside the gene matches. The CDR3 region has the DNA TGTGCCAGCAGCTTAGGGACAGGTATTTTAAATACGCAGTATTTT. Residues: CASSLGTGILNTQYF.

V is TRBV3-1 and J is TRBJ2-2; the D gene is possibly TRBD1 (6 bases). V was trimmed by 4 bases and J by 7 bases, leaving 13 bases between them. The germline CDR1 and CDR2 sequences are LGHDT and YNNKEL (reference sequence). The CDR3 consists of 14 residues. The CDR3 loop reads CASSPRTVNGELFF. As DNA, the CDR3 is TGTGCCAGCAGCCCCAGGACAGTAAACGGGGAGCTGTTTTTT.

This clonotype was observed a few times. The chain carries TRBV28 and TRBJ2-7, with 8 positions matching TRBD1. V lost 3 bases to trimming and J lost 3 bases; unmatched junction nucleotides: 4. Germline V gene data show CDR1 as MDHEN and CDR2 as SYDVKM. The CDR3 spans 14 residues. This CDR3 is CASSLGQAFYEQYF. The CDR3 DNA follows: TGTGCCAGCAGTTTGGGACAGGCTTTCTACGAGCAGTACTTC.

This clonotype was counted between two and nine times. The chain links TRBV20-1 to TRBJ2-5; D may match TRBD1 or TRBD2 (5 bases each). The length of the CDR3 is 11 residues. Trimming took off 5 bases at V and 4 bases at J, with 8 bases between the two ends. Germline CDR1 DFQATT, CDR2 SNEGSKA (reference sequence). The CDR3 spells CSAGDAETQYF. The CDR3 nucleotides read TGCAGTGCTGGGGACGCAGAGACCCAGTACTTC.

This clonotype was recorded many times. This sequence joins TRBV5-4 and TRBJ1-2; 12 bases line up with TRBD1. Germline CDR1 SGHNT, CDR2 YYREEE (reference sequence). J lost 4 bases, V lost 0 bases, and 7 bases had no gene match. This CDR3 spans 17 amino acids. CDR3 protein: CASSLERDRGLRYGYTF. Here the CDR3 DNA reads TGTGCCAGCAGCTTGGAAAGGGACAGGGGGCTTCGCTATGGCTACACCTTC.

V gene TRBV11-2 combines with J gene TRBJ1-2, with D hard to call. The germline gives CDR1 SGHAT, CDR2 FQNNGV. This CDR3 spans 14 amino acids. Trimming pared 1 base from V and 5 bases from J, leaving 11 bases between. For the CDR3, the DNA is TGTGCCAGCAGCTTAGCCGGAGATCCTTATGGCTACACCTTC. This codes for CASSLAGDPYGYTF.

This chain links TRBV4-1 with TRBJ2-2; a possible D gene is TRBD2 (6 bases). Between the trimmed V and J ends, which lost 4 bases and 4 bases, there was a span of 13 bases. Germline CDR1 is MGHRA and CDR2 is YSYEKL. The CDR3 has 15 amino acids. CDR3 loop: CASSRGPGGTGELFF. Written as DNA, the CDR3 is TGCGCCAGCAGCCGAGGACCCGGGGGCACCGGGGAGCTGTTTTTT.

The rearrangement links TRBV27 to TRBJ2-5; TRBD2 matches 10 bases. Trimming removed 2 bases from V and 0 bases from J; junction bases left unmatched: 0. The CDR3 extends over 15 amino acids. CDR1 and CDR2 from the germline V gene are MNHEY and SMNVEV (reference sequence). In DNA, the CDR3 is TGTGCCAGCAGTTTACTAGCGGGGGACCAAGAGACCCAGTACTTC. This translates into CASSLLAGDQETQYF.